A single sample gave rise to the 13 T cell receptor beta chains below, sequenced in a study of blood T cell repertoires in COVID-19 (dated by TCRdb to the early 2020s). Receptors were amplified or captured by the immunoSEQ multiplex PCR assay. TCRdb provides this immuneACCESS table in a form limited to in-frame rearrangements. Some clones are lacking; in checked studies, under half of them reflect an unresolved V gene, and why the rest are absent is not known. This sample gives about 53,000 clones in total; 70% to 90% of them show up just once. 2.5% to 3% of the sample belongs to the ten largest clones. Sequencing was performed on peripheral blood. These receptors were taken from a man of 80 years or more with acute or convalescent COVID-19.

The chain uses TRBV19 and TRBJ1-3, with 10 bases lining up with TRBD1. Germline V gives CDR1 LNHDA, CDR2 SQIVND (reference sequence). The CDR3 runs to 15 residues. V gave up 10 bases and J gave up 2 bases; unmatched junction bases: 8. The chain's CDR3 is CATIPGQGPGNTIYF. In DNA, the CDR3 is TGTGCCACCATACCGGGACAGGGGCCTGGAAACACCATATATTTT.

The chain carries TRBV5-4 and TRBJ2-5; TRBD1 matches 7 bases. CDR1 is SGHNT, CDR2 YYREEE, per germline (reference sequence). Trimming at V came to 4 bases and at J to 5 bases, leaving 8 bases not matched to a gene. This CDR3 has 14 residues. CDR3 residues: CASSLTGQSETQYF. The CDR3 nucleotides read TGTGCCAGCAGCCTGACAGGGCAGTCGGAGACCCAGTACTTC. Using reference TRBV5-4 and TRBJ2-5 for the parts outside the CDR3, the full variable domain is ETGVTQSPTHLIKTRGQQVTLRCSSQSGHNTVSWYQQALGQGPQFIFQYYREEENGRGNFPPRFSGLQFPNYSSELNVNALELDDSALYLCASSLTGQSETQYFGPGTRLLVL.

The chain links TRBV7-6 to TRBJ2-2; 8 nucleotides line up with TRBD1. Germline CDR1 reads SGHVS; CDR2 reads FNYEAQ. The CDR3 extends over 15 amino acids. Germline trimming cut 5 bases from V and 5 bases from J; bases unmatched to any gene: 7. CDR3: CASSARTGRTGELFF. The DNA of the CDR3 is TGTGCCAGCAGCGCACGGACAGGGCGAACCGGGGAGCTGTTTTTT.

The chain uses TRBV30 and TRBJ1-3; a weak D match, TRBD1 (6 bases). Germline lookup yields CDR1 GTSNPN and CDR2 SVGIG (reference sequence). CDR3 length equals 14 residues. V was pared by 6 bases and J by 0 bases, with 12 bases between. The CDR3 loop reads CACTRDISGNTIYF. DNA of the CDR3: TGTGCCTGTACCCGGGACATCTCTGGAAACACCATATATTTT.

The V and J genes are TRBV18 and TRBJ1-5; D is ambiguous. Germline V gene lookup returns CDR1 KGHSH and CDR2 LQKENI. The germline V and J ends were trimmed by 3 bases and 7 bases, with 10 bases remaining between them. There are 13 residues in the CDR3. The CDR3: CASSPTQNQPQHF. Written as DNA, the CDR3 is TGTGCCAGCTCACCGACACAAAACCAGCCCCAGCATTTT. The entire variable domain, with the rest obtained from reference TRBV18 and TRBJ1-5, is as follows: NAGVMQNPRHLVRRRGQEARLRCSPMKGHSHVYWYRQLPEEGLKFMVYLQKENIIDESGMPKERFSAEFPKEGPSILRIQQVVRGDSAAYFCASSPTQNQPQHFGDGTRLSIL.

The chain uses TRBV9 and TRBJ1-5; D uncertain. The CDR3 is made up of 15 amino acids. Germline V gene lookup returns CDR1 SGDLS and CDR2 YYNGEE. Trimming stripped 0 bases from V and 3 bases from J, with 10 bases between. In DNA form, the CDR3 reads TGTGCCAGCAGCGTAGAGGAGGGTAACAATCAGCCCCAGCATTTT. Its protein is CASSVEEGNNQPQHF.

Only a few counts were recorded for this clone. The V gene is TRBV28, the J gene TRBJ1-6; D gene uncertain. This CDR3 has 15 residues. V lost 1 base and J 10 bases, leaving 14 bases between the germline ends. CDR1 is MDHEN and CDR2 is SYDVKM in the germline V gene. The CDR3 here is CASSLSGIPGSPLHF. In DNA form, the CDR3 reads TGTGCCAGCAGTTTATCTGGCATTCCGGGGTCACCCCTCCACTTT. Using reference TRBV28 and TRBJ1-6 for the parts outside the CDR3, the full variable domain is DVKVTQSSRYLVKRTGEKVFLECVQDMDHENMFWYRQDPGLGLRLIYFSYDVKMKEKGDIPEGYSVSREKKERFSLILESASTNQTSMYLCASSLSGIPGSPLHFGNGTRLTVT.

The chain employs TRBV5-4 and TRBJ2-3, with D perhaps matching TRBD2 (6 bases). The V gene lost 2 bases and the J gene lost 0 bases, with 10 bases spanning the gap. The CDR3 extends over 15 amino acids. The germline CDR1 and CDR2 sequences are SGHNT and YYREEE (reference sequence). CDR3 region: CASSFLAASTDTQYF. The CDR3 DNA sequence: TGTGCCAGCAGCTTCTTAGCGGCTAGCACAGATACGCAGTATTTT.

The chain is built from TRBV18 and TRBJ2-1; 9 bases agree with TRBD1. This CDR3 is 14 amino acids long. V shed 2 bases and J 9 bases; nucleotides not matched to a gene: 5. The germline gives CDR1 KGHSH, CDR2 LQKENI. The CDR3 spells CASSPRTGVSEQFF. Here the CDR3 DNA reads TGTGCCAGCTCACCAAGGACAGGGGTGAGTGAGCAGTTCTTC.

This sequence joins TRBV7-9 and TRBJ2-7; 7 bases line up with TRBD1. CDR3 length: 15 residues. V shed 7 bases and J 2 bases; nucleotides not matched to a gene: 11. CDR1 SEHNR and CDR2 FQNEAQ come from the germline V gene (reference sequence). The CDR3 DNA reads TGTGCCAGCAAGTTCTACGAGGGGGCAGCCTACGAGCAGTACTTC. This sequence encodes CASKFYEGAAYEQYF.

CDR3 protein: CASSLGDRGRGNTIYF. CDR3 in DNA: TGTGCCAGCAGCTTAGGGGACAGGGGACGTGGAAACACCATATATTTT. The rearrangement joins TRBV7-9 to TRBJ1-3; 10 nucleotides align to TRBD1. CDR1 SEHNR and CDR2 FQNEAQ come from the germline V gene (reference sequence). The CDR3 consists of 16 residues. The V segment lost 1 base and the J segment 3 bases; nucleotides outside the gene matches: 3.

The gene calls are TRBV6-5 and TRBJ2-2, with D possibly being TRBD1 (6 bases). The germline CDR1 and CDR2 sequences are MNHEY and SVGAGI. V lost 6 bases and J 5 bases, leaving 13 bases between the germline ends. The CDR3 spans 14 residues. CDR3 sequence (DNA): TGTGCCAGCAGCACAGGGCTGGGAACCGGGGAGCTGTTTTTT. It translates to CASSTGLGTGELFF.

This clone was seen more than once but under ten times. The chain combines TRBV6-5 with TRBJ1-6; D remains ambiguous. The CDR3 is 15 amino acids. V lost 7 bases, J lost 1 base, and 11 bases lay in between. CDR1 is MNHEY, CDR2 SVGAGI, per germline. CDR3 bases: TGTGCCAGCAAAGCACGGGAATCCTATAATTCACCCCTCCACTTT. The encoded protein is CASKARESYNSPLHF.